The TCR beta chain described here comes from a study of T-cell reconstitution after alpha-beta-depleted transplantation in children. Preparing the TCRbeta library involved the use of unique molecular identifiers. Using its own MiXCR run on the PCR reads, TCRdb lists one record per CDR3 protein. Among 350,000 to 400,000 distinct CDR3 sequences listed, approximately 20% were seen once. CDR1 and CDR2 (germline): DFQATT, SNEGSKA (reference sequence). The CDR3 spans 16 residues. V was clipped by 3 bases and J by 9 bases, with 21 bases between them. This clonotype has only one observation. The chain has TRBV20-1 and TRBJ1-6; D not resolved. Material: PBMCs from the stem cell graft donor, obtained from the stem cell graft. The TCR sequence derives from a human donor who donated a stem cell graft to a child with acute myeloid leukemia. For the CDR3, the DNA is TGCAGTGCTAGTGACCCCGCTAGGTTGGACGGTTCACCCCTCCACTTT. This gives the protein CSASDPARLDGSPLHF.